This T cell receptor (beta chain) was recovered during a study of blood T cell repertoires in COVID-19. The wider study: The origin of the acute and convalescent COVID-19 samples was the United States, Italy and Spain.

Original data processing: Estimates of nucleated cell counts were drawn from the amplification of reference gene primers. Profiled with immunoSEQ multiplex PCR; TCRdb holds only in-frame clones, not every one. The V and J calls and clone size are taken from that table; D and trimming were inferred from the DNA. The sample has approximately 68,000 clones, roughly 82% seen once. The CDR3 contains 15 residues. Per germline, CDR1 SGDLS and CDR2 YYNGEE. V lost 2 bases and J lost 0, with 11 bases in between. The TCR originated in an elderly man with active COVID-19. Sequenced sample: peripheral blood. This sequence joins TRBV9 and TRBJ1-1; no clear D. This chain's CDR3 is CASSVGLNLNTEAFF. CDR3 DNA: TGTGCCAGCAGCGTCGGACTGAATTTGAACACTGAAGCTTTCTTT.